The 10 T cell receptor beta chains below all came from one sample that was sequenced in a study of T cells after yellow fever vaccination. TCRdb recomputed calls from the 5' RACE reads with MiXCR, one row per CDR3 protein. The sample includes approximately 110,000 distinct CDR3 sequences, roughly 6.7% of them seen just once. Sequencing used CD4+ T cells sorted from PBMCs, obtained 10 to 11 days after the first yellow fever vaccination. These receptors all stem from a man aged 18 to 35 who received the YFV17D yellow fever vaccine.

The table lists this clonotype with many counts. The chain links TRBV7-2 to TRBJ2-1, with 7 bases matching TRBD2. Trimming at V came to 2 bases and at J to 7 bases, leaving 8 bases not matched to a gene. The germline gives CDR1 SGHTA, CDR2 FQGNSA. The CDR3 extends over 15 amino acids. CDR3: CASSLFAGVGNEQFF. DNA for the CDR3: TGTGCCAGCAGCTTATTTGCGGGGGTCGGTAATGAGCAGTTCTTC.

In this sample, this clonotype turned up many times. The chain carries TRBV12-3 or TRBV12-4 and TRBJ2-7; possibly TRBD1 for D (6 bases). V dropped 3 bases and J dropped 4 bases, with 13 bases sitting between them. This CDR3 has 14 amino acids. The CDR3 region is CASSFLGTNYEQYF. The CDR3, as DNA: TGTGCCAGCAGTTTTCTTGGGACAAATTACGAGCAGTACTTC.

This clonotype was observed a few times. This may be a read error, as it is one base from a much larger clone. The rearrangement joins TRBV7-2 to TRBJ2-5, with TRBD2 matching over 7 bases. The V segment lost 1 base and the J segment 5 bases; nucleotides outside the gene matches: 13. The germline V gene has CDR1 SGHTA and CDR2 FQGNSA. The CDR3 extends over 17 amino acids. The DNA of the CDR3 is TGTGCCAGCAGCTTAGGGGCCAAGCGGGGAGTCCATGAGACCCAGTACTTC. Amino acids: CASSLGAKRGVHETQYF.

The table lists this clonotype with many counts. The V gene is TRBV5-1, the J gene TRBJ2-1; TRBD1 aligns across 8 bases. After removal of 3 bases from V and 6 bases from J, the junction contained 2 bases not matched to a gene. The CDR3 consists of 13 residues. Germline values: CDR1 SGHRS, CDR2 YFSETQ. DNA for the CDR3: TGCGCCAGCAGCTGGGGACAGGCCAATGAGCAGTTCTTC. Its translation is CASSWGQANEQFF.

There are many counts of this clonotype. The rearrangement uses TRBV7-2 and TRBJ2-1; D remains ambiguous. The CDR3 totals 14 residues. The V end lost 4 bases, the J end lost 6 bases, and 13 bases lay between the germline ends. Germline loops: CDR1 SGHTA, CDR2 FQGNSA. CDR3 nucleotides: TGTGCCAGCAGCTCTCAAGGAGCCGGCAATGAGCAGTTCTTC. It yields the protein CASSSQGAGNEQFF.

There are many counts of this clonotype. The rearrangement joins TRBV7-9 to TRBJ1-5; 11 nucleotides match TRBD1. The V and J ends lost 5 bases and 7 bases, in that order; junction bases with no gene match: 1. The CDR3 length is 13 residues. Germline V gene sequence: CDR1 SEHNR, CDR2 FQNEAQ (reference sequence). Here the CDR3 reads CASSRTGGQPQHF. CDR3 in DNA: TGTGCCAGCAGCCGGACAGGGGGCCAGCCCCAGCATTTT.

This clonotype was observed many times. The chain combines TRBV28 with TRBJ2-3; 10 bases match TRBD2. This CDR3 is built from 13 residues. CDR1 and CDR2 from the germline V gene are MDHEN and SYDVKM. V shed 10 bases and J 4 bases; nucleotides not matched to a gene: 5. The CDR3 DNA reads as TGTGCCACCCAGCGGGGGGGAGCAGATACGCAGTATTTT. It is translated as CATQRGGADTQYF.

This clonotype was found many times. The V call is TRBV7-2, the J call TRBJ1-2; 7 bases match TRBD1. CDR1 and CDR2 from the germline V gene are SGHTA and FQGNSA. The CDR3 loop spans 15 amino acids. With V trimmed by 3 bases and J by 4 bases, 8 bases remained unmatched. The CDR3 reads CASSFHDRDSYGYTF. The CDR3, as DNA: TGTGCCAGCAGCTTTCATGACAGGGACTCCTATGGCTACACCTTC. Together with reference TRBV7-2 and TRBJ1-2, the CDR3 gives the full variable domain: GAGVSQSPSNKVTEKGKDVELRCDPISGHTALYWYRQSLGQGLEFLIYFQGNSAPDKSGLPSDRFSAERTGGSVSTLTIQRTQQEDSAVYLCASSFHDRDSYGYTFGSGTRLTVV.

This clonotype was counted at least ten times. V gene TRBV7-2 combines with J gene TRBJ2-5; TRBD2 matches 9 bases. Germline assignment: CDR1 SGHTA and CDR2 FQGNSA. The CDR3 spans 16 residues. The V and J ends lost 4 bases and 2 bases, in that order; junction bases with no gene match: 8. CDR3 DNA sequence: TGTGCCAGCAGCTACCCAATAGCGGGGGTTCAAGAGACCCAGTACTTC. It yields the protein CASSYPIAGVQETQYF.

This clonotype was seen many times. This chain joins TRBV5-1 and TRBJ2-3; no reliable D call. Trimming pared 0 bases from V and 4 bases from J, leaving 15 bases between. CDR1 is SGHRS, CDR2 YFSETQ, per germline. This CDR3 comprises 16 residues. The CDR3 region has the DNA TGCGCCAGCAGCTTGGGAAGGTCCAGGTCCGCAGATACGCAGTATTTT. Protein: CASSLGRSRSADTQYF. The full variable domain, in which reference TRBV5-1 and TRBJ2-3 provide the parts outside the CDR3, is KAGVTQTPRYLIKTRGQQVTLSCSPISGHRSVSWYQQTPGQGLQFLFEYFSETQRNKGNFPGRFSGRQFSNSRSEMNVSTLELGDSALYLCASSLGRSRSADTQYFGPGTRLTVL.